This T cell receptor beta chain is from a study of T cells in localized non-small cell lung cancer. V lost 4 bases, J lost 2 bases, and 4 bases stayed unmatched. Germline CDR1 GTSNPN, CDR2 SVGIG (reference sequence). The CDR3 spans 13 residues. Sequenced by immunoSEQ multiplex PCR; TCRdb stores in-frame clones only, minus some. The sample includes some 130,000 clones, 70% to 90% of them seen just once. The rearrangement links TRBV30 to TRBJ1-2; 7 bases align to TRBD1. The clonotype originates from a female donor over 55 with stage I lung adenocarcinoma. The source was peripheral blood, collected before any cancer treatment. CDR3 nucleotide sequence: TGTGCCTGGAAACCGACAGGGAACTATGGCTACACCTTC. Protein: CAWKPTGNYGYTF. Together with reference TRBV30 and TRBJ1-2, the CDR3 gives the full variable domain: SQTIHQWPATLVQPVGSPLSLECTVEGTSNPNLYWYRQAAGRGLQLLFYSVGIGQISSEVPQNLSASRPQDRQFILSSKKLLLSDSGFYLCAWKPTGNYGYTFGSGTRLTVV.